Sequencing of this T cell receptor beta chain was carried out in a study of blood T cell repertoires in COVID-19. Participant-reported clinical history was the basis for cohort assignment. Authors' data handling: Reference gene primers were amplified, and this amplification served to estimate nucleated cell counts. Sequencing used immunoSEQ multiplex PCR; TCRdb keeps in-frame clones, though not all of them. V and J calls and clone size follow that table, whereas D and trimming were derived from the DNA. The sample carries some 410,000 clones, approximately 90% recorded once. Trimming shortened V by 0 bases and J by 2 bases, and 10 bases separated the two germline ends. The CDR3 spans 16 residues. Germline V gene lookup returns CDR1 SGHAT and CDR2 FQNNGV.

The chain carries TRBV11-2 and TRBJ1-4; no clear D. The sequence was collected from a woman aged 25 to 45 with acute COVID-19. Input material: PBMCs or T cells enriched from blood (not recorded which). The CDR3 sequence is CASSLDRRTTNEKLFF. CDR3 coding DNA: TGTGCCAGCAGCTTAGATCGGAGGACGACTAATGAAAAACTGTTTTTT.